This entry describes one TCR beta chain. Its antigen is unknown. The data derive from a study of identical twins. TCRdb redid the calling of the 5' RACE reads with MiXCR, one entry per CDR3 protein. This sample yields some 730,000 distinct CDR3 sequences, of which 15% to 20% are seen a single time; over 10% belongs to the top ten. The CDR3 loop spans 16 amino acids. The V gene lost 5 bases and the J gene lost 6 bases, with 20 bases spanning the gap. Germline V gives CDR1 SGHTA, CDR2 FQGNSA. Study findings and constraints: Zero-insertion analyses could be partly confounded by invariant MAIT and iNKT cells.

This sample also belongs to another study, concerning T cells expressing NK-cell markers. That study adds: All TCR beta repertoires analysed originated from sorted CD3+CD56+NKG2C+, CD3+CD56+NKG2C- and CD3+CD56-NKG2C+ T cells.

This TCR came from a woman aged 18-30 years in good health. Material for sequencing was PBMCs. The genes are TRBV7-2 and TRBJ2-1, with a tentative D call TRBD2 (6 bases). Here the CDR3 reads CASSPVGRRGTNEQFF. The DNA for the CDR3 is TGTGCCAGCAGCCCGGTGGGCAGGAGGGGTACCAATGAGCAGTTCTTC.